Listed below are T cell receptor beta chains from one sample, sequenced in a study of regulatory T cells in long-lasting Graves disease. TCRdb reanalysed the multiplex PCR reads using MiXCR and keeps one entry per CDR3 protein. The top ten clones hold approximately 7.6% of a sample with about 400,000 distinct CDR3 sequences, 14% to 15% of them seen once. The same sample was also used in a study of T cells in Graves' hyperthyroidism and ophthalmopathy.

Here the sequenced sample was peripheral blood mononuclear cells (PBMCs), taken at new diagnosis, from a patient treated with antithyroid drugs. Source of these receptors: a woman aged 40 to 55 with Graves disease. The CDR3 runs from the conserved cysteine through the conserved F or W. D genes are given only for firm matches. Expanded clones get a size class; other rows say once, few or many, or leave the size out.

TRBJ2-7,.,TRBV10-2,TRBD1,CASSGTGRLDEQYF,TGCGCCAGCAGTGGGACAGGGCGGCTCGACGAGCAGTACTTC
TRBJ2-1,many,TRBV19,.,CASRFLYRKGLNEQFF,TGTGCCAGTAGATTCCTCTACAGGAAAGGTCTCAATGAGCAGTTCTTC
TRBJ2-1,.,TRBV11-2,.,CASSLRTTTGEQFF,TGTGCCAGCAGCTTGAGGACTACTACCGGTGAGCAGTTCTTC
TRBJ2-5,many,TRBV20-1,TRBD2,CSANGLVKETQYF,TGCAGTGCAAACGGACTAGTAAAAGAGACCCAGTACTTC
TRBJ2-2,many,TRBV29-1,TRBD2,CSLGLAGEAGELFF,TGCAGCCTCGGACTAGCGGGAGAGGCCGGGGAGCTGTTTTTT
TRBJ1-4,many,TRBV18,.,CASSPQENEKLFF,TGTGCCAGCTCACCACAGGAAAATGAAAAACTGTTTTTT
TRBJ2-1,many,TRBV12-3/TRBV12-4,TRBD2,CASSTTTSGRVGGNEQFF,TGTGCCAGCAGTACAACGACTAGCGGGAGGGTAGGAGGGAATGAGCAGTTCTTC
TRBJ2-3,many,TRBV2,.,CASSEVGGSTDTQYF,TGTGCCAGCAGTGAAGTCGGTGGCAGCACAGATACGCAGTATTTT
TRBJ2-7,many,TRBV16,TRBD2,CASSQGRGAPYEQYF,TGTGCCAGCAGCCAAGGGCGGGGGGCCCCTTACGAGCAGTACTTC
TRBJ1-1,many,TRBV18,.,CASSRNRNTEAFF,TGTGCCAGCTCACGAAATAGGAACACTGAAGCTTTCTTT